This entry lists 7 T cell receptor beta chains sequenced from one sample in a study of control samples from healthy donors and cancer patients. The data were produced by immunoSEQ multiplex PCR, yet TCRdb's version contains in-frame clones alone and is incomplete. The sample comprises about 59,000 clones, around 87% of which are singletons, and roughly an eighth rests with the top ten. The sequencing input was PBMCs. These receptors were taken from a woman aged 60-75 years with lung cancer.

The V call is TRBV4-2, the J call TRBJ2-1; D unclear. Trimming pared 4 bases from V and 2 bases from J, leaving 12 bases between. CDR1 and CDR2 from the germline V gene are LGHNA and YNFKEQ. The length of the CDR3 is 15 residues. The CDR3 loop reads CASSLNALAYNEQFF. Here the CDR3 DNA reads TGTGCCAGCAGCCTAAACGCCCTAGCCTACAATGAGCAGTTCTTC.

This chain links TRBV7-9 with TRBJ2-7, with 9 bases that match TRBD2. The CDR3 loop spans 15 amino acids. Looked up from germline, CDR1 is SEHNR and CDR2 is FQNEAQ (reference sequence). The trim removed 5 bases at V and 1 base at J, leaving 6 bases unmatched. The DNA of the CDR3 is TGTGCCAGCAGCCGGGGACTAGCTGAATCCTACGAGCAGTACTTC. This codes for CASSRGLAESYEQYF.

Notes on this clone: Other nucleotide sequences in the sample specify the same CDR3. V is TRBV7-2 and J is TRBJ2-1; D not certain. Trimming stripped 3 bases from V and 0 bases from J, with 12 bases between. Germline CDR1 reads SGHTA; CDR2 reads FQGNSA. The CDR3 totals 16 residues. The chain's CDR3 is CASSLGISSSYNEQFF. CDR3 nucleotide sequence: TGTGCCAGCAGCTTGGGGATCTCCAGCTCCTACAATGAGCAGTTCTTC.

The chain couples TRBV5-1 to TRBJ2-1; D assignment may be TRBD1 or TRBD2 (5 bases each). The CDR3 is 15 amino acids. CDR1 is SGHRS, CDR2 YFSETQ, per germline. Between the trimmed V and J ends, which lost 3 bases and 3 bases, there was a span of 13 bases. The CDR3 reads CASSSGAGLYNEQFF. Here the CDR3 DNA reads TGCGCCAGCAGCTCCGGGGCGGGCCTCTACAATGAGCAGTTCTTC.

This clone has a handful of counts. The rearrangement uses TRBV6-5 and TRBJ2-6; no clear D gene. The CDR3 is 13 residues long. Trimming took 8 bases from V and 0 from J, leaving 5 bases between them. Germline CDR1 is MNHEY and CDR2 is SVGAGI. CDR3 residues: CASQNSGANVLTF. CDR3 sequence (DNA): TGTGCCAGCCAGAACTCTGGGGCCAACGTCCTGACTTTC.

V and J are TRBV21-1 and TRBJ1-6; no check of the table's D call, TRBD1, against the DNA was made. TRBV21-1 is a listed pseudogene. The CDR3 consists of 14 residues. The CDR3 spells CASTGQVRNSPLHF. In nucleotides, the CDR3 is TGTGCCAGCACAGGACAGGTGAGGAATTCACCCCTCCACTTT.

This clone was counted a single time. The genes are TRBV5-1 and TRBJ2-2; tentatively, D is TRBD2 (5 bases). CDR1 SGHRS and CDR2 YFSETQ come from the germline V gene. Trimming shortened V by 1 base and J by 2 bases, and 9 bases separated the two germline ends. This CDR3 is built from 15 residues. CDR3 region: CASSLLASNTGELFF. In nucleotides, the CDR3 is TGCGCCAGCAGCTTGTTAGCTAGCAACACCGGGGAGCTGTTTTTT.